Listed here is a single TCR beta chain. The sample is drawn from a study of blood T cell repertoires in COVID-19. Whole-study context: Collection of acute and convalescent COVID-19 samples took place in the United States, Italy and Spain.

Participants spanned ages roughly 18 to 95 years and resided in around 25 US areas. For recovered donors of Cohort 3, there were two negative PCRs, clearance, or symptom resolution. The CDR3 consists of 12 residues. Germline-derived CDR1 and CDR2 are MGHDK and SYGVNS. V lost 4 bases, J lost 7 bases, and 4 bases stayed unmatched. Measured with immunoSEQ multiplex PCR; TCRdb has only the in-frame clones, and not every one. This sample has around 360,000 clones; more than 85% occur once, and the top ten carry approximately 3.1%. The chain employs TRBV25-1 and TRBJ2-7, with 7 bases matching TRBD2. This receptor was taken from a woman in her thirties who had recovered from COVID-19. The specimen was PBMCs or T cells enriched from blood (not recorded which). This chain's CDR3 is CASSGGGWEQYF. In DNA form, the CDR3 reads TGTGCCAGCAGTGGCGGGGGTTGGGAGCAGTACTTC.